These T cell receptor beta chains were read from a single sample in a study of shared clonotypes between healthy human individuals. The assay was immunoSEQ multiplex PCR, and TCRdb's table has in-frame clones only and misses some. The data contain under 2.5 million clones, about nine tenths of them seen just once; the ten biggest clones take up roughly 0.34%. The sequenced sample was naive CD4+ T cells from PBMCs. These receptor sequences come from a young man in good health. Some clones in this sample may be carry-over from other donors' samples. The CDR3 runs from the conserved cysteine through the conserved F or W. A D gene is named only where the DNA matches it firmly. For some rows the clone size is stated as once, few or many, or as a class when expanded; others skip it.

NA | TRBJ2-3 | NA | TRBV7-9 | CASSSEKQGTDTQYF | TGTGCCAGCAGCTCTGAAAAACAGGGTACAGATACGCAGTATTTT
once | TRBJ2-3 | TRBD1 | TRBV7-9 | CASSLRAQGAAGGTDTQYF | TGTGCCAGCAGCTTACGGGCGCAGGGGGCGGCCGGCGGCACAGATACGCAGTATTTT
NA | TRBJ2-7 | TRBD1 | TRBV7-9 | CASSRMPGQGSYEQYF | TGTGCCAGCAGCCGCATGCCGGGACAGGGATCCTACGAGCAGTACTTC
NA | TRBJ1-2 | TRBD1 | TRBV19 | CATDTQGAGYGYTF | TGTGCCACCGATACGCAGGGGGCGGGCTATGGCTACACCTTC
NA | TRBJ1-5 | NA | TRBV4-1 | CASSPQGRGGGAGGNQPQHF | TGCGCCAGCAGCCCACAAGGGCGAGGTGGGGGGGCCGGAGGTAATCAGCCCCAGCATTTT
NA | TRBJ2-2 | TRBD2 | TRBV2 | CASSELAANTGELFF | TGTGCCAGCAGTGAACTAGCGGCGAACACCGGGGAGCTGTTTTTT
NA | TRBJ1-2 | NA | TRBV9 | CASSSDPGGYTF | TGTGCCAGCAGCTCCGACCCGGGTGGCTACACCTTC
NA | TRBJ2-6 | TRBD2 | TRBV5-4 | CASSPGLAGSGANVLTF | TGTGCCAGCAGCCCGGGACTAGCGGGCTCTGGGGCCAACGTCCTGACTTTC
NA | TRBJ2-7 | TRBD2 | TRBV13 | CASSPGLVSHEQYF | TGTGCCAGCAGCCCGGGACTAGTGTCGCACGAGCAGTACTTC
NA | TRBJ2-5 | TRBD1 | TRBV9 | CASSPSGTGGQETQYF | TGTGCCAGCAGCCCCTCAGGGACAGGGGGCCAAGAGACCCAGTACTTC
NA | TRBJ1-5 | NA | TRBV6-6 | CASSYSGVRNQPQHF | TGTGCCAGCAGTTACTCCGGGGTCCGGAATCAGCCCCAGCATTTT
NA | TRBJ1-2 | NA | TRBV19 | CASSLSHPAVYGYTF | TGTGCCAGTAGTCTTAGCCACCCAGCCGTATATGGCTACACCTTC
NA | TRBJ2-1 | TRBD2 | TRBV5-1 | CASSLRPSGSYWEQFF | TGCGCCAGCAGCTTGCGGCCTAGCGGGAGTTACTGGGAGCAGTTCTTC
few | TRBJ1-4 | TRBD1 | TRBV7-2 | CASSFNRGGEKLFF | TGTGCCAGCAGCTTCAACAGGGGAGGGGAAAAACTGTTTTTT
NA | TRBJ1-1 | NA | TRBV27 | CASSRGGGGMNTEAFF | TGTGCCAGCAGCCGCGGGGGGGGCGGTATGAACACTGAAGCTTTCTTT
NA | TRBJ2-6 | NA | TRBV13 | CASSSYSGANVLTF | TGTGCCAGCAGCTCCTACTCTGGGGCCAACGTCCTGACTTTC
NA | TRBJ1-5 | NA | TRBV28 | CASRTRGYSNQPQHF | TGTGCCAGCAGGACCAGGGGTTATAGCAATCAGCCCCAGCATTTT